The source of this T cell receptor beta chain is a study of blood T cells in healthy people across ages. Study background: The capture of about one barcoded beta molecule per two T cells was achieved by template switching.

They isolated at least 7 million PBMCs from each sample. Notes on the study in general: There was no known CMV status for donors, so expanded clonotype changes were possibly confounded. Roughly linearly, TCR beta diversity per million T cells fell as age increased.

About this clonotype itself: Its antigen is not identified.

A sample-barcoded 5' primer and a J-beta primer mix were used in a second PCR of roughly 6 to 12 cycles. TCRdb used MiXCR to reprocess the 5' RACE reads, holding one entry per CDR3 protein. The sample lists 1 million to 1.2 million distinct CDR3 sequences; approximately 38% were seen once. The clonotype was recovered from a man between 18 and 35 years old in good health. The sequencing sample was made of blood.

CDR3 DNA: TGTGTTTCCGGGACACCCTACAATGAGCAGTACTTC. Its translation: CVSGTPYNEQYF. This rearrangement joins TRBV18 to TRBJ2-1, with D tentatively TRBD1 (6 bases). The J call may be faulty, since TRBJ2-7 better matches the DNA end. The CDR3 runs 12 residues. From germline, CDR1 is KGHSH and CDR2 LQKENI.